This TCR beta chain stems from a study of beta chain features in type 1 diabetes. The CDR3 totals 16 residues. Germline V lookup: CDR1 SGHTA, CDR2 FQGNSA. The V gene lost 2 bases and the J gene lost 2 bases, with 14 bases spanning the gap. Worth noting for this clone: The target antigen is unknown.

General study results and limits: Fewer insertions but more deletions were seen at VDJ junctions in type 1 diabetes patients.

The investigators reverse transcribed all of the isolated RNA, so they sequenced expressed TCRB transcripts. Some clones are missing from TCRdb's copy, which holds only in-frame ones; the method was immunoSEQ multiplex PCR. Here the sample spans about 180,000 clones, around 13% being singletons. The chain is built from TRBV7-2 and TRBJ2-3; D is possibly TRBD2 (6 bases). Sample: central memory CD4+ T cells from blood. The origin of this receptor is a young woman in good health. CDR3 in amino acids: CASSLQAGDNTDTQYF. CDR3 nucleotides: TGTGCCAGCAGCTTACAAGCGGGTGATAACACAGATACGCAGTATTTT. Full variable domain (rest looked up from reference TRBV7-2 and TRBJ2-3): GAGVSQSPSNKVTEKGKDVELRCDPISGHTALYWYRQSLGQGLEFLIYFQGNSAPDKSGLPSDRFSAERTGGSVSTLTIQRTQQEDSAVYLCASSLQAGDNTDTQYFGPGTRLTVL.